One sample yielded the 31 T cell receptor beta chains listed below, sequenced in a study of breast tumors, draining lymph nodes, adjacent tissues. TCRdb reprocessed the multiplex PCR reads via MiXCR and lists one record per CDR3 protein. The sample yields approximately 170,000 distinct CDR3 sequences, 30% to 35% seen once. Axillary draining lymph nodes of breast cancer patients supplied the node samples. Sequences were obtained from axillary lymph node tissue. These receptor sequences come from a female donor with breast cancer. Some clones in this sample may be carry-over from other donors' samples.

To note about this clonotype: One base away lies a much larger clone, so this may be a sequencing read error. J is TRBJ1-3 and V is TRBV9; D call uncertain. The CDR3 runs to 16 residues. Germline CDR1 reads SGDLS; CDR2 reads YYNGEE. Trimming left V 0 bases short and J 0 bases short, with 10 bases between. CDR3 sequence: CASSVERLYSGNTIYF. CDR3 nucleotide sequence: TGTGCCAGCAGCGTAGAACGCCTGTACTCTGGAAACACCATATATTTT. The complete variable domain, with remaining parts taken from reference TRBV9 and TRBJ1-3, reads DSGVTQTPKHLITATGQRVTLRCSPRSGDLSVYWYQQSLDQGLQFLIQYYNGEERAKGNILERFSAQQFPDLHSELNLSSLELGDSALYFCASSVERLYSGNTIYFGEGSWLTVV.

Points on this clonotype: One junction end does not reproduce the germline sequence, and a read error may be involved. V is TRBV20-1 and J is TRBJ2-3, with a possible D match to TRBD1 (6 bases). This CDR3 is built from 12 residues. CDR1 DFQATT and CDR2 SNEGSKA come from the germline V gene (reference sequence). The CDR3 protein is CGASTGLQTQYF. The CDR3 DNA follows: TGCGGTGCTAGTACAGGGTTGCAAACGCAGTATTTT.

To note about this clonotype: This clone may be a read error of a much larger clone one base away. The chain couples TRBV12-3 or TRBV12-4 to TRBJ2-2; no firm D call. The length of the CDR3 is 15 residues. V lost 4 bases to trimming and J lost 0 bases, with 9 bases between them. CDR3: CASSSTNSNTGELFF. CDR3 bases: TGTGCCAGCAGTTCTACGAATTCGAACACCGGGGAGCTGTTTTTT.

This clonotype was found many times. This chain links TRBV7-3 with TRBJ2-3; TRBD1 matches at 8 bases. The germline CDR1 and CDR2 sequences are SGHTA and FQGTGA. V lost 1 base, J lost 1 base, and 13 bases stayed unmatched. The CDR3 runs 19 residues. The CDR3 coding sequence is TGTGCCAGCAGCTTAAGGGTCTCGGACAGGGCCTGGGGCACAGATACGCAGTATTTT. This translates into CASSLRVSDRAWGTDTQYF.

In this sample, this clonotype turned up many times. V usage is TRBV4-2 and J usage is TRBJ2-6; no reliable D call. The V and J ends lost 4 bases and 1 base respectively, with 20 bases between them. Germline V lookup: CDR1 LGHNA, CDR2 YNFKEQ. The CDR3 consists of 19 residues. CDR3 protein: CASSLVRGPKVSGANVLTF. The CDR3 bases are TGTGCCAGCAGCCTGGTTCGTGGGCCCAAAGTATCTGGGGCCAACGTCCTGACTTTC.

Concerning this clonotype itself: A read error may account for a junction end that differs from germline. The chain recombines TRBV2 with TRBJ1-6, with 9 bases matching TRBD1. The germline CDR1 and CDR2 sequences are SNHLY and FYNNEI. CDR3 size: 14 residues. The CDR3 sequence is CASTDGTGIFPPPF. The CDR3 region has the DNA TGTGCCAGCACCGACGGGACAGGGATTTTCCCCCCCCCCTTT. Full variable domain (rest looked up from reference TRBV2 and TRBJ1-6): EPEVTQTPSHQVTQMGQEVILRCVPISNHLYFYWYRQILGQKVEFLVSFYNNEISEKSEIFDDQFSVERPDGSNFTLKIRSTKLEDSAMYFCASTDGTGIFPPPFGNGTRLTVT.

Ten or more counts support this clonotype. The CDR3 region has the DNA TGTGCCAGCAGCTTTGGACTAGCGGAATACGAGCAGTACTTC. Translating gives CASSFGLAEYEQYF. This rearrangement joins TRBV13 to TRBJ2-7; TRBD2 matches 10 bases. V was clipped by 3 bases and J by 4 bases; unmatched bases: 3. This CDR3 is 14 amino acids long. Germline lookup yields CDR1 PRHDT and CDR2 FYEKMQ (reference sequence). Supplemented by reference TRBV13 and TRBJ2-7, the full variable domain reads AAGVIQSPRHLIKEKRETATLKCYPIPRHDTVYWYQQGPGQDPQFLISFYEKMQSDKGSIPDRFSAQQFSDYHSELNMSSLELGDSALYFCASSFGLAEYEQYFGPGTRLTVT.

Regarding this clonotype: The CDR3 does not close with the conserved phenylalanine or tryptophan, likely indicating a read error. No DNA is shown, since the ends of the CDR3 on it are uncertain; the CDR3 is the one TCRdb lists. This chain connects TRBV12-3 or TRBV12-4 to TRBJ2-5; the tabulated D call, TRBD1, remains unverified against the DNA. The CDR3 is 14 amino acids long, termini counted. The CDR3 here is CASSLFPEEETRYS.

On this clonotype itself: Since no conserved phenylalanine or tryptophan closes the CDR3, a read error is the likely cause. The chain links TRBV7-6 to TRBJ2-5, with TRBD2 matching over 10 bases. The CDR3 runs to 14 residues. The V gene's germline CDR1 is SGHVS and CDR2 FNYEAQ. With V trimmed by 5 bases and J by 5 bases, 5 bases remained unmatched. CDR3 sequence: CASSSGRAGETQYL. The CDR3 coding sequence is TGTGCCAGCAGCAGCGGGAGGGCCGGGGAGACCCAGTACCTC.

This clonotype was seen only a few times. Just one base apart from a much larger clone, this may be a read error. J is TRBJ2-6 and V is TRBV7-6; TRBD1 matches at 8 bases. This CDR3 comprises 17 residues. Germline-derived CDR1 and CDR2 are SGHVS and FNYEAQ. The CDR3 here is CASSLIAGGAGANLLTF. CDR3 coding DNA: TGTGCCAGCAGCTTAATCGCAGGGGGCGCTGGGGCCAACCTCCTGACTTTC.

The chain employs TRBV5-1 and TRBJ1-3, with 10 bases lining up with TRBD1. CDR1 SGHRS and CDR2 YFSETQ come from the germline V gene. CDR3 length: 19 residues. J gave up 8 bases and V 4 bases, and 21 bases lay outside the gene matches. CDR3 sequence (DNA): TGCGCCAGCAGCGCAACCGGGACAGGGGCCACCTTTGGTGGCTACACCATATATTTT. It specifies CASSATGTGATFGGYTIYF.

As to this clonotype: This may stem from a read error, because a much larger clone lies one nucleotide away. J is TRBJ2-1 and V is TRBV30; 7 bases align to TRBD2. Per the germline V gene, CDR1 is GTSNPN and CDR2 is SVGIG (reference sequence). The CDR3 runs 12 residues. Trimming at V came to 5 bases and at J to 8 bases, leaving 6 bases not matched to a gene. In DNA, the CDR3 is TGTGCCTGGGGCCCTAGCGGCGATGAGCAGTTCTTC. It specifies CAWGPSGDEQFF. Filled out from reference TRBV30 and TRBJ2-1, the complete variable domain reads SQTIHQWPATLVQPVGSPLSLECTVEGTSNPNLYWYRQAAGRGLQLLFYSVGIGQISSEVPQNLSASRPQDRQFILSSKKLLLSDSGFYLCAWGPSGDEQFFGPGTRLTVL.

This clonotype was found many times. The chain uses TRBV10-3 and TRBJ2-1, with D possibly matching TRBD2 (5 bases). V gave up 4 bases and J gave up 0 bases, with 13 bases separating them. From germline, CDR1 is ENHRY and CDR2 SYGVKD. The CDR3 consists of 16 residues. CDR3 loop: CAISGEDSSSYNEQFF. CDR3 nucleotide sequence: TGTGCCATCAGTGGAGAGGACTCCAGCTCCTACAATGAGCAGTTCTTC.

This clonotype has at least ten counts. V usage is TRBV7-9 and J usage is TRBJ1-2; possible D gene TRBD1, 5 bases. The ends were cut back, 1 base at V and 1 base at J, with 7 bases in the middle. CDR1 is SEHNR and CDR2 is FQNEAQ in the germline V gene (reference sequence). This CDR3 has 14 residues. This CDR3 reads CASSLGQLNYGYTF. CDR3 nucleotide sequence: TGTGCCAGCAGCTTAGGACAGCTTAACTATGGCTACACCTTC. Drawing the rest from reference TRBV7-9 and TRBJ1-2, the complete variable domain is DTGVSQNPRHKITKRGQNVTFRCDPISEHNRLYWYRQTLGQGPEFLTYFQNEAQLEKSRLLSDRFSAERPKGSFSTLEIQRTEQGDSAMYLCASSLGQLNYGYTFGSGTRLTVV.

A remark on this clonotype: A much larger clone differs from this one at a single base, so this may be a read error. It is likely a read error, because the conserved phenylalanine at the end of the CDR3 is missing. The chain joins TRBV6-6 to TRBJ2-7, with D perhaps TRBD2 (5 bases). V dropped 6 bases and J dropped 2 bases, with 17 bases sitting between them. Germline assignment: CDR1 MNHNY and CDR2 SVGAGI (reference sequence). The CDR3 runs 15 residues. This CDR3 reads CASSPRRGDTYEQYL. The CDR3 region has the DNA TGTGCCAGCAGCCCGAGACGGGGAGATACCTACGAGCAGTACCTC.

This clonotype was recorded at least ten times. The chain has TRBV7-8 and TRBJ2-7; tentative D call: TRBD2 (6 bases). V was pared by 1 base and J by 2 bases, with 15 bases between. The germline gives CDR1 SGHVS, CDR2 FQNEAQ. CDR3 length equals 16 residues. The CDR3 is CASSLVTGLSTYEQYF. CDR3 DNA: TGTGCCAGCAGCTTAGTCACGGGACTTTCAACCTACGAGCAGTACTTC.

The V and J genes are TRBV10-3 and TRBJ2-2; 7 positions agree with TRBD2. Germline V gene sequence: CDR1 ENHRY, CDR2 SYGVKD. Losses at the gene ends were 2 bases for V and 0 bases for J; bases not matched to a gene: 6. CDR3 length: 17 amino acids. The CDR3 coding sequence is TGTGCCATCAGTGAGAGTGGGGGGGGGTCGAACACCGGGGAGCTGTTTTTT. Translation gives CAISESGGGSNTGELFF.

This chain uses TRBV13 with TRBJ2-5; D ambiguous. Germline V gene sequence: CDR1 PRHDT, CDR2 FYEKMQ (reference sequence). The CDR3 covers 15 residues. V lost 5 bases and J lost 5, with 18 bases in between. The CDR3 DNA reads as TGTGCCAGCAGCCCAAAAGGTTGGCACCGGGAGACCCAGTACTTC. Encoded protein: CASSPKGWHRETQYF.

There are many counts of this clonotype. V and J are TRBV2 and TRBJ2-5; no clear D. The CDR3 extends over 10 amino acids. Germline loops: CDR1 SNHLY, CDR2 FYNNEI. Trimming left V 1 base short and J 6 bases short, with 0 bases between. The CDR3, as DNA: TGTGCCAGCAGTGAAGAGACCCAGTACTTC. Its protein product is CASSEETQYF. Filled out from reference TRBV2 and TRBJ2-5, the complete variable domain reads EPEVTQTPSHQVTQMGQEVILRCVPISNHLYFYWYRQILGQKVEFLVSFYNNEISEKSEIFDDQFSVERPDGSNFTLKIRSTKLEDSAMYFCASSEETQYFGPGTRLLVL.

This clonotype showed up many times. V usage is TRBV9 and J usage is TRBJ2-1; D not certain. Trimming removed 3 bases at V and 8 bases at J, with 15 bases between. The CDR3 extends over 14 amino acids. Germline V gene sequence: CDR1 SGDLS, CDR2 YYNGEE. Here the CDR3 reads CASSAQYELYEQFF. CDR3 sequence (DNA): TGTGCCAGCAGCGCCCAATACGAGTTATATGAGCAGTTCTTC.

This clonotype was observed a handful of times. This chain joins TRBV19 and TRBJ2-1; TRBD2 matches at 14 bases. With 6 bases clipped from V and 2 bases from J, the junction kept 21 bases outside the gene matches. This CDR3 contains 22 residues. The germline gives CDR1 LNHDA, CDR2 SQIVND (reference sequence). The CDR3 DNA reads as TGTGCCAGTAGCCTCGGTGGGGAACCGGGACTAGCGGGAGTCGGCCCCTACAATGAGCAGTTCTTC. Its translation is CASSLGGEPGLAGVGPYNEQFF.

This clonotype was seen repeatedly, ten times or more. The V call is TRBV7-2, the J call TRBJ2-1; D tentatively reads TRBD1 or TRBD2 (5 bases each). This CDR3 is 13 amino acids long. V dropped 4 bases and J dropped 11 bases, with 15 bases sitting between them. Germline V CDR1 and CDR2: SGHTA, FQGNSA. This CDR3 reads CASSSPWGPKQFF. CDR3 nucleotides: TGTGCCAGCAGCTCCCCGTGGGGACCCAAGCAGTTCTTC.

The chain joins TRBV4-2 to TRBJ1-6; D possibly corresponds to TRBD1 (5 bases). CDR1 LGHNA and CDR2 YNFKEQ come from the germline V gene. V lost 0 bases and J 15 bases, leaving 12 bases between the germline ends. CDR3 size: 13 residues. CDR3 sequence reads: CASSQEAGTYLHF. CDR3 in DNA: TGTGCCAGCAGCCAAGAGGCGGGGACTTACCTCCACTTT.

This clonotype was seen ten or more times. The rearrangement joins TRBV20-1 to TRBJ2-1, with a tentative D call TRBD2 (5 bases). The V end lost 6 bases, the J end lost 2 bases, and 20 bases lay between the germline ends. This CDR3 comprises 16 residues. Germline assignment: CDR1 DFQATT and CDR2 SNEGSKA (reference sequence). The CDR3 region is CSATSGGAYAYNEQFF. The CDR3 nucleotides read TGCAGTGCCACTAGTGGCGGAGCTTATGCCTACAATGAGCAGTTCTTC.

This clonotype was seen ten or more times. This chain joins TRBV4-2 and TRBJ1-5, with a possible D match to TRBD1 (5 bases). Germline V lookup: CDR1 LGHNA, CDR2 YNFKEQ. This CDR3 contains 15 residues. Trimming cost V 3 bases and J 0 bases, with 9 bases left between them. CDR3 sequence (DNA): TGTGCCAGCAGCCACGACAGATATAGCAATCAGCCCCAGCATTTT. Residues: CASSHDRYSNQPQHF.

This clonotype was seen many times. CDR3 bases: TGTGCCAGCAGCTTAGGGTTCAGGGGGCAAAAAAATCAGCCCCAGCATTTT. This sequence encodes CASSLGFRGQKNQPQHF. V is TRBV7-9 and J is TRBJ1-5, with 8 bases matching TRBD1. CDR3 length equals 17 residues. With V trimmed by 1 base and J by 4 bases, 9 bases remained unmatched. Germline values: CDR1 SEHNR, CDR2 FQNEAQ (reference sequence).

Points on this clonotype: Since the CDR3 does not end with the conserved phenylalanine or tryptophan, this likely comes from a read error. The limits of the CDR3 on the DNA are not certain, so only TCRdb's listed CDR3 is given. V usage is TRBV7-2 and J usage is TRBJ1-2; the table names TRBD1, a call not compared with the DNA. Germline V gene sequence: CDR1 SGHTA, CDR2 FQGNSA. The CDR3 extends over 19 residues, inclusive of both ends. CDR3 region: CASSLAKGARTGGSMATQS.

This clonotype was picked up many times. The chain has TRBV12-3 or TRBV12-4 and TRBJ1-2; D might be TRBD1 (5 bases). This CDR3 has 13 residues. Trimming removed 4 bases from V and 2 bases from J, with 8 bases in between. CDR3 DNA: TGTGCCAGCAGTTCGGCAGGGAACTATGGCTACACCTTC. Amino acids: CASSSAGNYGYTF.

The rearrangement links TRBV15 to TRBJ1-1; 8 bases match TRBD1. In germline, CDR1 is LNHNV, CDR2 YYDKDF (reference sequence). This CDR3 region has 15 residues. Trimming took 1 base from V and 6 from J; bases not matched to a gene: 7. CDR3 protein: CATSRGRGQGSEAFF. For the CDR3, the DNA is TGTGCCACCAGCAGAGGGCGAGGACAGGGTTCTGAAGCTTTCTTT.

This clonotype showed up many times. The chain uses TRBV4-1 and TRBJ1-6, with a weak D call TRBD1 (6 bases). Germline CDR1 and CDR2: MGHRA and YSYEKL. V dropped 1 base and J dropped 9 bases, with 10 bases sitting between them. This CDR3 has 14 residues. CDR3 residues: CASSQVPGASPLHF. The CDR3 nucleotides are TGCGCCAGCAGCCAAGTTCCGGGGGCTTCACCCCTCCACTTT.

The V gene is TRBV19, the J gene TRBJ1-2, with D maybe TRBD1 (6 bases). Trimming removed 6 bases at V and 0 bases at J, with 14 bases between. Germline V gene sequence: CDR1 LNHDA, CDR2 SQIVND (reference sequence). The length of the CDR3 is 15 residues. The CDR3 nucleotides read TGTGCCAGTAGAAACCGGGACACCTCTAACTATGGCTACACCTTC. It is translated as CASRNRDTSNYGYTF. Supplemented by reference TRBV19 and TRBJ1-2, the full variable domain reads DGGITQSPKYLFRKEGQNVTLSCEQNLNHDAMYWYRQDPGQGLRLIYYSQIVNDFQKGDIAEGYSVSREKKESFPLTVTSAQKNPTAFYLCASRNRDTSNYGYTFGSGTRLTVV.